This note documents a single TCR beta chain sequence. A clone one base away is much larger, so this may be a read error. These data come from a study of shared clonotypes between healthy human individuals. PCR replicates from unsorted PBMC used approximately 0.3 ug DNA, and this amount was 32,000 or so T cell genomes. Produced via immunoSEQ multiplex PCR; TCRdb's table is partial and in-frame only. The sample lists around 500,000 clones; roughly 80% were seen once. The V end lost 2 bases, the J end lost 5 bases, and 19 bases lay between the germline ends. Germline V gene data show CDR1 as SGHTA and CDR2 as FQGNSA. This CDR3 comprises 17 residues.

The rearrangement uses TRBV7-2 and TRBJ2-1, with D maybe TRBD2 (5 bases). The receptor was isolated from a woman between 40 and 55 years old in good health. Some clones in this sample may be carry-over from other donors' samples. The sample consisted of PBMCs. The CDR3 nucleotides are TGTGCCAGCAGCTTACAGGCTAGCTGGAGTTCCCACAATGAGCAGTTCTTC. Its protein is CASSLQASWSSHNEQFF.